The entry that follows covers one T cell receptor (beta chain) sequence. This clonotype was picked up many times. It has no known antigen specificity. The record has no base qualities; no much larger clone is one base away. These data come from a study of low-dose radiotherapy and immunotherapy resistance in tumors (dated 2022 in TCRdb). For the wider study: In Cohort 1, 0.5 Gy per fraction was delivered every 2 weeks, and a total PTV dose of 6.5 Gy was prescribed. Cohort 2 received 1 Gy per fraction every two weeks, with a total of 13 Gy over 26 weeks. Nivolumab was administered intravenously as a 240 mg flat dose every two weeks, and ipilimumab was administered intravenously at 1 mg/kg every six weeks. Cyclophosphamide 200 mg/m2 was administered intravenously every two weeks, one day before each radiation and immunotherapy administration. Aspirin 300 mg was taken orally once daily by patients for four cycles, starting on cycle 1 day 1. Trial participants were not randomized into treatment groups. Eight patients were included in the translational analysis, namely three from the first dose cohort plus the first five from the second dose cohort.

Germline trimming amounts to 5 bases on V and 8 bases on J, with 11 as the count of junction bases outside the gene matches. Per the germline V gene, SGHVS is the CDR1 and FQNEAQ is the CDR2. The CDR3 spans 14 residues, from the cysteine through the phenylalanine. CDR3 DNA only is kept here, 42 bases in frame from base 1. The instrument given in TCRdb is Illumina HiSeq 2500. To make first-strand cDNA, Superscript III was used along with a set of TRAV- and TRBV-specific primers so that both the TCRalpha and TCRbeta chains were covered. TCRs were amplified with Phusion for 15 to 20 PCR cycles using a constant-region primer together with the adapter attached to the V primers. The MessageAmp II aRNA Amplification Kit was used to amplify the isolated mRNA, with in vitro transcription run for 15 to 20 hours at 37 degrees C. The Dynabeads mRNA DIRECT Purification Kit was used to isolate mRNA for TCR sequencing. Indexed Illumina adapters were added in a second Phusion PCR of 20 to 25 cycles, and the PCR products were purified with AMPure XP beads. For the original study's pipeline: Custom Perl scripts were used to pool TCR sequences that encoded the same protein, to remove out-of-frame sequences, and to calculate the abundance of each clonotype. Any TCR sequence backed by just one read was left out of the analysis. Among the metrics used to describe the repertoires were Shannon entropy, Gini index, clonality, richness, and the frequency of TCRs shared between repertoires. TCRdb's own reprocessing of the public reads used fastp at Q25 and MiXCR and kept productive beta chains. Here each entry gathers all rows of one CDR3 protein and keeps the most common genes and DNA. These V and J calls derive from TCRdb rather than the authors' analysis. Counted in this sample were 95,000 to 100,000 distinct CDR3 sequences; around 20% of them appeared once. The ten largest account for roughly 3.9% of the sample.

According to the study, the label for this sample's time point signals: after trial treatment. The sample's treatment or condition, from its label and the paper: LDRT plus nivolumab, ipilimumab, low-dose cyclophosphamide and aspirin (RACIN trial). Donors were enrolled in RACIN, a single-arm phase I dose-escalation trial combining nivolumab, ipilimumab, aspirin, low-dose cyclophosphamide and low-dose radiotherapy. Patients were eligible if they had advanced solid tumors that were TIL-negative. This receptor was identified in a male donor with prostate cancer. This sample comprised PBMCs, obtained after low-dose radiotherapy plus immunotherapy. The chain employs TRBV7-8 and TRBJ1-2, and 7 bases in between align with TRBD1. The CDR3 corresponds to CASSPRIGTEGYTF. The DNA sequence reads TGTGCCAGCAGCCCCCGAATCGGGACAGAAGGCTACACCTTC. The full variable domain, with segments outside the CDR3 supplied by the reference TRBV7-8 and TRBJ1-2 proteins, appears as GAGVSQSPRYKVAKRGQDVALRCDPISGHVSLFWYQQALGQGPEFLTYFQNEAQLDKSGLPSDRFFAERPEGSVSTLKIQRTQQEDSAVYLCASSPRIGTEGYTFGSGTRLTVV.